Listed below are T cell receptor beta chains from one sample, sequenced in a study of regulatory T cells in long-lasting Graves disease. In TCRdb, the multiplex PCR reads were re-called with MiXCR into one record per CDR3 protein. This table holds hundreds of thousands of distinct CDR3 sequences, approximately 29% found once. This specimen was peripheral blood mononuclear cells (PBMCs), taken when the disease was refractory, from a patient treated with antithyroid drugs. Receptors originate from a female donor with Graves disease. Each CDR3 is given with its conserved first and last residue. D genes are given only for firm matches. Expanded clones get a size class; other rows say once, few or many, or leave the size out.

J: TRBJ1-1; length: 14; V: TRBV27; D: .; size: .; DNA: TGTGCCAGCAGGCCGAGGAGGGGGAACACTGAAGCTTTCTTT; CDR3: CASRPRRGNTEAFF
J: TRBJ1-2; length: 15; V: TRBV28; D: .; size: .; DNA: TGTGCCAGCAGTTTAGTTGTCAGCAGCCGCTATGGCTACACCTTC; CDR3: CASSLVVSSRYGYTF
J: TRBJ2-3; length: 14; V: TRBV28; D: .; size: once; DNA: TGTGCCAGTACCTACCCCGAGAGCACAGATACGCAGTATTTT; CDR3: CASTYPESTDTQYF
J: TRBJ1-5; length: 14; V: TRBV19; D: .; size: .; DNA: TGTGCCAGTAGTCTCGCCCCTTTGAATCAGCCCCAGCATTTT; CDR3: CASSLAPLNQPQHF
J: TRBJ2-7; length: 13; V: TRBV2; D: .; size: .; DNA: TGTGCCAGCAGTGACCCTCACAGGGACGAGCAGTACTTC; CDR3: CASSDPHRDEQYF
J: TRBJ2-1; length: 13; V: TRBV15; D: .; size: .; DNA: TGTGCCACCAGAAATGGGTCGTACAATGAGCAGTTCTTC; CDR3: CATRNGSYNEQFF
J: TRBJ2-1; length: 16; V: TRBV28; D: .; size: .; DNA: TGTGCCAACAGCCCGATCCACAGGACCTCCTACAATGAGCAGTTCTTC; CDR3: CANSPIHRTSYNEQFF
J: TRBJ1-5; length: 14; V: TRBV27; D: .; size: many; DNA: TGTGCCAGCAGTTATATCGCACTTGGGTCGCCCCAGCATTTT; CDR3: CASSYIALGSPQHF
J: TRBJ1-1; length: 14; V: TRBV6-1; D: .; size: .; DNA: TGTGCCAGCAGTGAATCGGGAGAGAACACTGAAGCTTTCTTT; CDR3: CASSESGENTEAFF
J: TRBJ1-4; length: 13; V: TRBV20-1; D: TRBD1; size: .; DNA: TGCAGTGCTACGGGACAGGGGGATGAAAAACTGTTTTTT; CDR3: CSATGQGDEKLFF
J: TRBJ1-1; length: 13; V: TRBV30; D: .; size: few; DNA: TGTGCCTGGACGTGGGCGGGGAACACTGAAGCTTTCTTT; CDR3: CAWTWAGNTEAFF
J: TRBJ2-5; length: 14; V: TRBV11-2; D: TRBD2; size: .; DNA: TGTGCCAGCAGCGGAACGGGACTAGCGGAGACCCAGTACTTC; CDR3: CASSGTGLAETQYF
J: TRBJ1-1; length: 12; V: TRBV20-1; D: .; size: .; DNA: TGCAGTGCGAGACTGATGAACACTGAAGCTTTCTTT; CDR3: CSARLMNTEAFF